One sample yielded the 31 T cell receptor beta chains listed below, sequenced in a study of blood T cells in healthy people across ages. Through a sample-barcoded 5' primer and a J-beta primer mix, a second PCR was run for roughly 6 to 11 cycles. Each CDR3 protein is one row after TCRdb ran MiXCR on the 5' RACE reads. The profile covers approximately 800,000 distinct CDR3 sequences, with about 34% appearing a single time and approximately 13% taken by the ten largest. Source material: blood. These TCRs come from a man aged 18-30 years in good health.

This clonotype appeared a few times. This chain links TRBV4-2 with TRBJ2-7; possible D gene TRBD2, 5 bases. The CDR3 runs 16 residues. V shed 0 bases and J shed 2 bases, with 14 bases lying between them. Germline loops: CDR1 LGHNA, CDR2 YNFKEQ. The CDR3 DNA follows: TGTGCCAGCAGCCAAGAGGCCTCCCTAGCTGCCTACGAGCAGTACTTC. As protein: CASSQEASLAAYEQYF.

This chain links TRBV20-1 with TRBJ1-2, with 10 bases lining up with TRBD1. The CDR3 totals 14 residues. Looked up from germline, CDR1 is DFQATT and CDR2 is SNEGSKA (reference sequence). V gave up 2 bases and J gave up 7 bases; unmatched junction bases: 7. The CDR3 bases are TGCAGTGCTAGAAACCGGGACAGGGGTGTTGGCTACACCTTC. It is translated as CSARNRDRGVGYTF.

This clonotype was detected a few times. The chain links TRBV20-1 to TRBJ2-7; 9 bases line up with TRBD2. V dropped 6 bases and J dropped 6; count of bases not matched to a gene: 9. CDR1 DFQATT and CDR2 SNEGSKA come from the germline V gene (reference sequence). The CDR3 sequence is 13 residues long. The CDR3 protein is CSAAGLASGEQYF. CDR3 DNA sequence: TGCAGTGCAGCGGGACTAGCTTCCGGCGAGCAGTACTTC.

This chain joins TRBV27 and TRBJ2-7; 9 bases map to TRBD1. V shed 7 bases and J 3 bases; nucleotides not matched to a gene: 22. The CDR3 has 19 residues. Germline V gives CDR1 MNHEY, CDR2 SMNVEV (reference sequence). CDR3 sequence reads: CASNQLHGQGKEFGYEQYF. The CDR3 nucleotides are TGTGCCAGCAATCAACTCCACGGACAGGGGAAAGAGTTCGGCTACGAGCAGTACTTC.

This clonotype came up many times. The chain uses TRBV12-3 or TRBV12-4 and TRBJ2-5, with 8 bases fitting TRBD2. The length of the CDR3 is 17 residues. V lost 6 bases, J lost 7 bases, and 19 bases stayed unmatched. The CDR3 sequence is CASSFGTGLGPLGTQYF. The CDR3 DNA follows: TGTGCCAGCAGCTTCGGTACGGGACTAGGGCCACTAGGGACCCAGTACTTC.

This clonotype appeared a few times. V gene TRBV4-1 combines with J gene TRBJ1-6; D not resolved. The CDR3 consists of 12 residues. The V end was cut by 5 bases, the J end by 7 bases, with 6 bases between. Germline V gives CDR1 MGHRA, CDR2 YSYEKL. Here the CDR3 reads CASSSQNSPLHF. The CDR3, as DNA: TGCGCCAGCAGCTCCCAGAATTCACCCCTCCACTTT.

Note on this clonotype: A much larger clone differs from this one at a single base, so this may be a read error. The chain links TRBV12-3 or TRBV12-4 to TRBJ2-7; a possible D gene is TRBD1 (6 bases). The CDR3 is made up of 17 amino acids. Trimming cost V 5 bases and J 7 bases, with 27 bases left between them. CDR3 sequence: CASSPHRDTLARNEQYF. The CDR3 DNA reads TGTGCCAGCAGTCCGCACCGGGACACCCTAGCCCGCAATGAGCAGTACTTC.

This clonotype was observed many times. The V and J genes are TRBV4-1 and TRBJ1-2; D is unclear. V gave up 7 bases and J gave up 1 base, with 22 bases separating them. The CDR3 is 17 amino acids. The germline V gene encodes CDR1 MGHRA and CDR2 YSYEKL. The CDR3 loop is CASTDEVVLSVNYGYTF. In DNA form, the CDR3 reads TGCGCCAGCACCGACGAGGTTGTTCTCAGCGTTAACTATGGCTACACCTTC.

There are a few counts of this clonotype. The chain joins TRBV5-1 to TRBJ1-1; D is possibly TRBD1 (5 bases). Germline-derived CDR1 and CDR2 are SGHRS and YFSETQ. CDR3 length: 16 amino acids. The ends were cut back, 3 bases at V and 8 bases at J, with 23 bases in the middle. CDR3 sequence reads: CASSSPLGRVRTEAFF. Here the CDR3 DNA reads TGCGCCAGCAGCTCCCCTCTGGGCAGGGTACGAACCGAAGCTTTCTTT.

To note about this clonotype: This may be a read error, as it is one base from a much larger clone. This sequence joins TRBV7-2 and TRBJ2-7; maybe TRBD2 (5 bases). The CDR3 covers 14 residues. CDR1 is SGHTA, CDR2 FQGNSA, per germline. The CDR3 DNA reads TGTGCCGGCAGCTTAGGTAGTCAGGACTCCGAGCAGTACTTC. Its protein product is CAGSLGSQDSEQYF. The full variable domain, with the rest looked up from reference TRBV7-2 and TRBJ2-7, is GAGVSQSPSNKVTEKGKDVELRCDPISGHTALYWYRQSLGQGLEFLIYFQGNSAPDKSGLPSDRFSAERTGGSVSTLTIQRTQQEDSAVYLCAGSLGSQDSEQYFGPGTRLTVT.

In DNA form, the CDR3 reads TGTGCCAGCAGCGACTCAGGGGTTGCAATGGAGACCCAGTACTTC. The encoded protein is CASSDSGVAMETQYF. This chain uses TRBV9 with TRBJ2-5; weak D call: TRBD1 (6 bases). The CDR3 runs 15 residues. V shed 3 bases and J shed 5 bases, with 17 bases lying between them. Germline CDR1 reads SGDLS; CDR2 reads YYNGEE.

This clonotype showed up just a few times. Written as DNA, the CDR3 is TGTGCCAGCAGCTCCGAGGGGAGCTCCTACAATGAGCAGTTCTTC. This gives the protein CASSSEGSSYNEQFF. V and J are TRBV21-1 and TRBJ2-1. TRBV21-1 is tagged as a pseudogene. This CDR3 region has 15 residues.

The chain is built from TRBV4-2 and TRBJ2-1, with a possible D match to TRBD2 (5 bases). CDR1 LGHNA and CDR2 YNFKEQ come from the germline V gene. Trimming left V 1 base short and J 1 base short, with 17 bases between. The CDR3 extends over 18 amino acids. CDR3 nucleotides: TGTGCCAGCAGCCAAGTTGGTGGCGGGCCCGCTTCCTACAATGAGCAGTTCTTC. This encodes CASSQVGGGPASYNEQFF.

This sequence joins TRBV7-2 and TRBJ2-2; 9 positions match TRBD1. CDR1 SGHTA and CDR2 FQGNSA come from the germline V gene. The CDR3 length is 16 residues. V lost 1 base, J lost 4 bases, and 4 bases stayed unmatched. This chain's CDR3 is CASSLDGTGITGELFF. CDR3 nucleotide sequence: TGTGCCAGCAGCTTAGATGGGACAGGGATCACCGGGGAGCTGTTTTTT.

Comment on this clonotype: A much larger clonotype is one base distant, so this may be a read error. The V gene is TRBV12-3 or TRBV12-4, the J gene TRBJ2-5; 9 nucleotides line up with TRBD1. This CDR3 region has 14 residues. In nucleotides, the CDR3 is TGTGTCAGCGTAGGGACAGGGATTGGAGAGACCCAGTACTTC. Protein sequence: CVSVGTGIGETQYF.

This clonotype was detected a few times. The rearrangement uses TRBV7-9 and TRBJ2-7; the D call may be TRBD1 or TRBD2 (5 bases each). V lost 5 bases and J 4 bases, leaving 12 bases between the germline ends. CDR3 size: 13 residues. CDR1 and CDR2 (germline): SEHNR, FQNEAQ (reference sequence). Here the CDR3 DNA reads TGTGCCAGCAGCGCTCCGGGACCTTACGAGCAGTACTTC. This encodes CASSAPGPYEQYF.

This clonotype was seen at least ten times. V is TRBV3-1 and J is TRBJ1-2; D might be TRBD1 (5 bases). This CDR3 contains 13 residues. CDR1 is LGHDT and CDR2 is YNNKEL in the germline V gene (reference sequence). V shed 1 base and J shed 6 bases, with 9 bases lying between them. CDR3 region: CASSQADSHGYTF. The DNA of the CDR3 is TGTGCCAGCAGCCAAGCCGACAGCCATGGCTACACCTTC.

This clonotype has a count of ten or more. V and J are TRBV20-1 and TRBJ2-1; 8 nucleotides align to TRBD2. The CDR3 is 13 amino acids. Germline CDR1 is DFQATT and CDR2 is SNEGSKA (reference sequence). The CDR3 region has the DNA TGCAGCTTTTCAGCGGGGGCGTACAATGAGCAGTTCTTC. Amino acid sequence: CSFSAGAYNEQFF.

This clonotype was seen many times. V gene TRBV12-3 or TRBV12-4 combines with J gene TRBJ1-2; a possible D gene is TRBD1 (6 bases). The CDR3 consists of 14 residues. The V gene lost 1 base and the J gene lost 8 bases, with 14 bases spanning the gap. This CDR3 reads CASSLGTGSWGYTF. The CDR3 DNA follows: TGTGCCAGCAGTTTAGGCACAGGGTCCTGGGGCTACACCTTC.

The table lists this clonotype with many counts. The V call is TRBV6-1, the J call TRBJ2-1; 7 bases line up with TRBD1. Trimming took 2 bases from V and 10 from J; bases not matched to a gene: 2. Germline V lookup: CDR1 MNHNS, CDR2 SASEGT. The length of the CDR3 is 12 residues. The CDR3 coding sequence is TGTGCCAGCAGTGAACAGGGGGAAGAGCAGTTCTTC. Encoded protein: CASSEQGEEQFF.

V gene TRBV7-9 combines with J gene TRBJ2-7; weak D call: TRBD2 (6 bases). With 5 bases removed from V and 4 bases from J, the gap between germline ends came to 18 bases. The CDR3 runs to 15 residues. In germline, CDR1 is SEHNR, CDR2 FQNEAQ (reference sequence). The CDR3 loop reads CASSKGLSLGYEQYF. The CDR3 DNA reads as TGTGCCAGCAGCAAGGGACTTTCCCTAGGGTACGAGCAGTACTTC.

This clonotype has just a few counts. The genes are TRBV3-1 and TRBJ1-5, with 10 bases aligning to TRBD1. CDR3 length equals 15 residues. V gave up 6 bases and J gave up 4 bases; unmatched junction bases: 6. Germline values: CDR1 LGHDT, CDR2 YNNKEL (reference sequence). The CDR3 DNA reads TGTGCCAGCAGACTTGGACAGGGGGAGAATCAGCCCCAGCATTTT. It codes for CASRLGQGENQPQHF. The full variable domain, completed using reference TRBV3-1 and TRBJ1-5, is DTAVSQTPKYLVTQMGNDKSIKCEQNLGHDTMYWYKQDSKKFLKIMFSYNNKELIINETVPNRFSPKSPDKAHLNLHINSLELGDSAVYFCASRLGQGENQPQHFGDGTRLSIL.

This clonotype has more than one count but fewer than ten. In DNA form, the CDR3 reads TGTGCCAGCAGTCGGGGGTCTGAAGCTTTCTTT. Translation gives CASSRGSEAFF. This chain uses TRBV12-3 or TRBV12-4 with TRBJ1-1; possible D gene TRBD1, 5 bases. The germline V and J ends were trimmed by 5 bases and 6 bases, with 7 bases remaining between them. The CDR3 spans 11 residues.

About this clonotype: This could be a read error, since a much larger clone is one nucleotide away. The chain is built from TRBV12-3 or TRBV12-4 and TRBJ2-7, with a tentative D call TRBD2 (6 bases). The CDR3 covers 14 residues. The ends were cut back, 3 bases at V and 7 bases at J, with 16 bases in the middle. In nucleotides, the CDR3 is TGTGCCAGCAGTTTTGGGACCCGGGGGAATGAGCAGTACTTC. It translates to CASSFGTRGNEQYF.

CDR3 bases: TGTGCCACCAGCAAAGTGACAGGGGGAGGCTATGGCTACACCTTC. It translates to CATSKVTGGGYGYTF. The V gene is TRBV15, the J gene TRBJ1-2; TRBD1 matches at 9 bases. This CDR3 has 15 amino acids. The germline V gene encodes CDR1 LNHNV and CDR2 YYDKDF (reference sequence). Germline trimming cut 4 bases from V and 4 bases from J; bases unmatched to any gene: 7.

The chain links TRBV27 to TRBJ1-5; no definite D call. Germline V gives CDR1 MNHEY, CDR2 SMNVEV (reference sequence). The length of the CDR3 is 14 residues. Trimming cost V 2 bases and J 3 bases, with 8 bases left between them. CDR3 residues: CASSLGPYNQPQHF. The CDR3, as DNA: TGTGCCAGCAGTTTAGGTCCCTACAATCAGCCCCAGCATTTT.

This clonotype occurred a few times. The chain employs TRBV7-9 and TRBJ2-5; D is undetermined. This CDR3 comprises 14 residues. Germline-derived CDR1 and CDR2 are SEHNR and FQNEAQ (reference sequence). The ends were cut back, 0 bases at V and 1 base at J, with 6 bases in the middle. The CDR3 here is CASSLASAQETQYF. CDR3 nucleotides: TGTGCCAGCAGCTTAGCTTCAGCCCAAGAGACCCAGTACTTC.

Turning to this clonotype: A much larger clone is a single base away; this may be a read error. This chain joins TRBV20-1 and TRBJ2-7; 11 bases map to TRBD2. The CDR3 loop spans 15 amino acids. V trimming: 3 bases; J trimming: 7 bases; junction bases outside the gene matches: 11. The germline V gene has CDR1 DFQATT and CDR2 SNEGSKA (reference sequence). For the CDR3, the DNA is TGCAGTGCTAGTTCGACTAGCGGGGCCTACAATGAGCAGTACTTC. Translating gives CSASSTSGAYNEQYF.

This clonotype appeared many times. The chain has TRBV9 and TRBJ1-2; no clear D gene. The germline V and J ends were trimmed by 0 bases and 3 bases, with 6 bases remaining between them. The CDR3 sequence is 13 residues long. Germline CDR1 is SGDLS and CDR2 is YYNGEE. Here the CDR3 reads CASSVAQDYGYTF. The DNA for the CDR3 is TGTGCCAGCAGCGTAGCCCAGGACTATGGCTACACCTTC.

The CDR3 loop reads CSARDPFGTGYLNSNQPQHF. DNA for the CDR3: TGCAGTGCTAGAGATCCGTTCGGGACAGGGTACCTCAATAGCAATCAGCCCCAGCATTTT. V and J are TRBV20-1 and TRBJ1-5; TRBD1 matches 9 bases. The CDR3 has 20 residues. The germline gives CDR1 DFQATT, CDR2 SNEGSKA (reference sequence). After removal of 0 bases from V and 0 bases from J, the junction contained 15 bases not matched to a gene.

The V and J genes are TRBV7-9 and TRBJ2-1; 7 bases map to TRBD1. With V trimmed by 5 bases and J by 10 bases, 8 bases remained unmatched. This CDR3 has 13 amino acids. Per germline, CDR1 SEHNR and CDR2 FQNEAQ (reference sequence). The CDR3 reads CASSEGQPYEQFF. The CDR3 DNA sequence: TGTGCCAGCAGCGAGGGACAGCCCTACGAGCAGTTCTTC.